This TCR beta chain was found in a study of blood T cell repertoires in COVID-19. Germline V gives CDR1 MNHEY, CDR2 SMNVEV (reference sequence). This CDR3 comprises 16 residues. Losses at the gene ends were 6 bases for V and 1 base for J; bases not matched to a gene: 4. How the authors handled the data: The authors estimated nucleated cell counts from reference gene primer amplification. Assay used: immunoSEQ multiplex PCR; TCRdb lists only in-frame clones, some missing. The V and J calls and clone size are taken from that table; D and trimming were inferred from the DNA. The sample includes about 240,000 clones, around 87% seen only once; the top ten take 7.2%.

The V gene is TRBV27, the J gene TRBJ2-1, with 12 bases aligning to TRBD2. Sequencing was performed on peripheral blood. This clonotype was obtained from a man in his 60s who had recovered from COVID-19. The CDR3 DNA reads TGTGCCAGCAGCCAAACTAGCGGGGGGTCCTACAATGAGCAGTTCTTC. Translating gives CASSQTSGGSYNEQFF.